Listed here is a single T cell receptor beta chain. Its specificity is unknown. V was clipped by 1 base and J by 8 bases, with 11 bases between them. This CDR3 spans 13 amino acids. The germline gives CDR1 SGHAT, CDR2 FQNNGV. These data come from a study of cytomegalovirus exposure and HLA in healthy donors. Study-wide points: Productive rates of about 87% or about 30% were seen for most TCR beta V segments in an earlier analysis. TCR sequences were mostly rare, though some public TCRs occurred in many donors.

Primers for the PCR totalled 60 Vbeta and 13 Jbeta. The data were produced by immunoSEQ multiplex PCR, yet TCRdb's version contains in-frame clones alone and is incomplete. Here the sample spans around 130,000 clones, around four fifths being singletons. The chain employs TRBV11-2 and TRBJ1-1; D remains unclear. Material: PBMCs. The sequence was collected from a boy aged 10-17 years in good health and CMV-seronegative. The CDR3, as DNA: TGTGCCAGCAGCTTAGTTTTTCGGGGAGAAGCTTTCTTT. Protein product: CASSLVFRGEAFF.